The 30 T cell receptor beta chains below come from one sample, sequenced in a study of CD8 T cells in ankylosing spondylitis. Notes on the study in general: Seemingly characteristic of ankylosing spondylitis blood was a TCR beta motif consisting of several highly homologous variants.

TCRdb reprocessed the 5' RACE reads via MiXCR and lists one record per CDR3 protein. The sample records around 490,000 distinct CDR3 sequences, roughly 5.2% being singletons. Which antigens these TCRs recognize remains unknown. Sequencing was performed on blood, either unsorted or a sorted T cell fraction (not recorded which). Receptors were obtained from a male donor with ankylosing spondylitis.

This clonotype was detected ten times or more. The chain has TRBV7-8 and TRBJ1-1, with 10 bases aligning to TRBD1. The length of the CDR3 is 17 residues. Germline loops: CDR1 SGHVS, CDR2 FQNEAQ. V lost 5 bases, J lost 3 bases, and 12 bases stayed unmatched. CDR3 residues: CASSPRDRGPMDTEAFF. Written as DNA, the CDR3 is TGTGCCAGCAGCCCCCGGGACAGGGGTCCTATGGACACTGAAGCTTTCTTT.

This clonotype showed up many times. The chain has TRBV20-1 and TRBJ2-1; 8 nucleotides align to TRBD2. Germline CDR1 DFQATT, CDR2 SNEGSKA (reference sequence). Trimming at V came to 6 bases and at J to 3 bases, leaving 10 bases not matched to a gene. The CDR3 is 15 residues long. The CDR3 sequence is CSAPWGSGIYNEQFF. The DNA for the CDR3 is TGCAGTGCACCTTGGGGTAGCGGGATCTACAATGAGCAGTTCTTC.

This clonotype was picked up many times. The chain carries TRBV20-1 and TRBJ2-1, with 9 bases lining up with TRBD2. The germline gives CDR1 DFQATT, CDR2 SNEGSKA (reference sequence). Trimming cost V 2 bases and J 7 bases; bases outside gene matches: 9. CDR3 length equals 15 residues. CDR3 loop: CSARNQGLATNEQFF. The DNA for the CDR3 is TGCAGTGCTAGAAATCAGGGACTAGCAACGAATGAGCAGTTCTTC.

This clonotype was picked up many times. V gene TRBV2 combines with J gene TRBJ2-2; tentative D call: TRBD2 (5 bases). The CDR3 is 12 amino acids. CDR1 is SNHLY and CDR2 is FYNNEI in the germline V gene. V lost 7 bases and J lost 4, with 7 bases in between. Written as DNA, the CDR3 is TGTGCCAGCACGGACTTCACCGGGGAGCTGTTTTTT. It is translated as CASTDFTGELFF.

The sample holds many counts of this clonotype. The chain has TRBV20-1 and TRBJ2-7; D is possibly TRBD2 (6 bases). The CDR3 is 16 residues long. V dropped 0 bases and J dropped 0 bases, with 15 bases sitting between them. Germline CDR1 is DFQATT and CDR2 is SNEGSKA (reference sequence). The CDR3, as DNA: TGCAGTGCTAGAGATTGGGCTAGCGCGCACTCCTACGAGCAGTACTTC. Translating it yields CSARDWASAHSYEQYF.

This clonotype came up many times. This chain connects TRBV7-2 to TRBJ2-3; 7 bases match TRBD1. After removal of 4 bases from V and 1 base from J, the junction contained 8 bases not matched to a gene. Germline assignment: CDR1 SGHTA and CDR2 FQGNSA. There are 16 residues in the CDR3. The CDR3 DNA reads as TGTGCCAGCAGCTCACAGGGGCGCTATGGCACAGATACGCAGTATTTT. This codes for CASSSQGRYGTDTQYF.

This clonotype came up many times. This chain connects TRBV4-2 to TRBJ2-1, with D possibly TRBD2 on 6 matching bases. Germline V lookup: CDR1 LGHNA, CDR2 YNFKEQ. The length of the CDR3 is 15 residues. Trimming took 0 bases from V and 8 from J, leaving 14 bases between them. CDR3 amino acids: CASSQDRPPGDEQFF. CDR3 in DNA: TGTGCCAGCAGCCAAGACCGGCCTCCGGGGGATGAGCAGTTCTTC.

This clonotype was observed at least ten times. The CDR3 DNA reads TGCAGTGCTATCGGGGTTAACACTGAAGCTTTCTTT. This translates into CSAIGVNTEAFF. The chain carries TRBV20-1 and TRBJ1-1; D call uncertain. Per germline, CDR1 DFQATT and CDR2 SNEGSKA (reference sequence). The CDR3 is made up of 12 amino acids. The V gene lost 4 bases and the J gene lost 2 bases, with 8 bases spanning the gap.

This clonotype occurred many times. The chain employs TRBV7-2 and TRBJ1-3, with D possibly TRBD1 on 5 matching bases. The CDR3 is made up of 18 amino acids. The V gene lost 5 bases and the J gene lost 0 bases, with 20 bases spanning the gap. Germline CDR1 reads SGHTA; CDR2 reads FQGNSA. CDR3 amino acids: CASSVGRPGRYSGNTIYF. The DNA for the CDR3 is TGTGCCAGCAGCGTAGGGCGTCCGGGACGGTACTCTGGAAACACCATATATTTT. Full variable domain (remainder filled in from reference TRBV7-2 and TRBJ1-3): GAGVSQSPSNKVTEKGKDVELRCDPISGHTALYWYRQSLGQGLEFLIYFQGNSAPDKSGLPSDRFSAERTGGSVSTLTIQRTQQEDSAVYLCASSVGRPGRYSGNTIYFGEGSWLTVV.

Ten or more counts support this clonotype. The chain carries TRBV3-1 and TRBJ2-3; TRBD2 agrees at 10 bases. J gave up 4 bases and V 2 bases, and 3 bases lay outside the gene matches. CDR3 length equals 15 residues. Per the germline V gene, CDR1 is LGHDT and CDR2 is YNNKEL (reference sequence). The CDR3: CASSQLAGAADTQYF. The CDR3 bases are TGTGCCAGCAGCCAACTAGCGGGGGCTGCAGATACGCAGTATTTT.

This clonotype was counted many times. The chain employs TRBV13 and TRBJ2-5; D not certain. The V end was cut by 5 bases, the J end by 4 bases, with 11 bases between. This CDR3 is 13 amino acids long. The germline CDR1 and CDR2 sequences are PRHDT and FYEKMQ (reference sequence). The CDR3 bases are TGTGCCAGCAGCACCGGTCCTGGAGAGACCCAGTACTTC. Protein product: CASSTGPGETQYF.

At least ten counts were recorded for this clonotype. The rearrangement links TRBV20-1 to TRBJ1-2; D perhaps matches TRBD1 (6 bases). Germline V gene lookup returns CDR1 DFQATT and CDR2 SNEGSKA (reference sequence). The CDR3 covers 14 residues. The ends were cut back, 4 bases at V and 7 bases at J, with 19 bases in the middle. The DNA of the CDR3 is TGCAGTGCTATAAAAGGACAGAATTATCGTGGCTACACCTTC. It yields the protein CSAIKGQNYRGYTF.

This clonotype showed up many times. The chain recombines TRBV24-1 with TRBJ2-5, with TRBD2 identical over 9 bases. V trimming: 3 bases; J trimming: 2 bases; junction bases outside the gene matches: 12. The CDR3 extends over 18 amino acids. Germline-derived CDR1 and CDR2 are KGHDR and SFDVKD. DNA for the CDR3: TGTGCCACCAGTGATCGAGTGCCCAGCGGGGGGACTCAAGAGACCCAGTACTTC. Its protein is CATSDRVPSGGTQETQYF.

Ten or more counts support this clonotype. The gene calls are TRBV20-1 and TRBJ1-6, with 7 bases fitting TRBD1. Trimming took 5 bases from V and 7 from J; bases not matched to a gene: 8. Per the germline V gene, CDR1 is DFQATT and CDR2 is SNEGSKA (reference sequence). CDR3 length equals 14 residues. This chain's CDR3 is CSAYHRGGNSPLHF. The CDR3 nucleotides are TGCAGTGCTTACCACAGGGGTGGAAATTCACCCCTCCACTTT.

The sample holds a few counts of this clonotype. This chain links TRBV5-5 with TRBJ1-1; 7 nucleotides line up with TRBD1. The CDR3 spans 14 residues. Germline assignment: CDR1 SGHKS and CDR2 YYEKEE (reference sequence). Trimming cost V 6 bases and J 6 bases; bases outside gene matches: 11. The CDR3 reads CASIPPTGPPEAFF. The CDR3 DNA reads TGTGCCAGCATACCTCCGACAGGGCCCCCTGAAGCTTTCTTT.

This chain links TRBV4-1 with TRBJ2-3; D not resolved. Looked up from germline, CDR1 is MGHRA and CDR2 is YSYEKL. The V end was cut by 1 base, the J end by 0 bases, with 17 bases between. The CDR3 spans 18 residues. Here the CDR3 reads CASSQGPRGQFSTDTQYF. CDR3 sequence (DNA): TGCGCCAGCAGCCAAGGCCCCCGTGGTCAGTTTAGCACAGATACGCAGTATTTT.

This clonotype was counted ten times or more. The chain employs TRBV9 and TRBJ1-2, with TRBD1 identical over 7 bases. Germline loops: CDR1 SGDLS, CDR2 YYNGEE. This CDR3 comprises 12 residues. V lost 7 bases and J lost 4; bases outside the gene matches: 4. DNA of the CDR3: TGTGCCAGCGGCAGGGGGGGCTATGGCTACACCTTC. Translating it yields CASGRGGYGYTF.

This clonotype was found many times. The chain combines TRBV5-1 with TRBJ2-7, with 7 bases aligning to TRBD1. V shed 5 bases and J 2 bases; nucleotides not matched to a gene: 4. The CDR3 length is 13 residues. Germline lookup yields CDR1 SGHRS and CDR2 YFSETQ. CDR3 DNA sequence: TGCGCCAGCAGACGGGACAGCCCCTACGAGCAGTACTTC. Translating gives CASRRDSPYEQYF.

V and J are TRBV29-1 and TRBJ2-5; 8 bases agree with TRBD1. The CDR3 loop spans 12 amino acids. Germline loops: CDR1 SQVTM, CDR2 ANQGSEA. Germline trimming cut 6 bases from V and 5 bases from J; bases unmatched to any gene: 5. The CDR3, as DNA: TGCAGCGTCAGGGGGCGCCCGGAGACCCAGTACTTC. This sequence encodes CSVRGRPETQYF.

This clonotype was picked up a small number of times. The V call is TRBV7-9, the J call TRBJ2-7; D is perhaps TRBD1 (5 bases). The CDR3 runs 12 residues. In germline, CDR1 is SEHNR, CDR2 FQNEAQ (reference sequence). Trimming took off 4 bases at V and 3 bases at J, with 7 bases between the two ends. Here the CDR3 reads CASSWGFYEQYF. The CDR3 nucleotides are TGTGCCAGCAGCTGGGGCTTCTACGAGCAGTACTTC.

The CDR3 protein is CASSSGRGGPPLHF. As DNA, the CDR3 is TGTGCCAGCAGCTCCGGCAGGGGGGGACCACCCCTCCACTTT. This chain links TRBV5-4 with TRBJ1-6; TRBD1 agrees at 7 bases. Germline-derived CDR1 and CDR2 are SGHNT and YYREEE (reference sequence). Unmatched junction bases numbered 8, after V lost 3 bases and J lost 11 bases. The CDR3 sequence is 14 residues long.

J is TRBJ2-3 and V is TRBV29-1, with D possibly being TRBD2 (5 bases). This CDR3 has 15 amino acids. Germline CDR1 and CDR2: SQVTM and ANQGSEA. Trimming stripped 7 bases from V and 0 bases from J, with 17 bases between. The CDR3, as DNA: TGCAGCGCCCTGGGCCGGGGTACTAGCACAGATACGCAGTATTTT. It specifies CSALGRGTSTDTQYF.

This clonotype was observed many times. V gene TRBV6-1 combines with J gene TRBJ2-1; 11 positions match TRBD2. The CDR3 consists of 16 residues. With V trimmed by 6 bases and J by 7 bases, 11 bases remained unmatched. From germline, CDR1 is MNHNS and CDR2 SASEGT. The CDR3 sequence is CASSPVAGGPGNEQFF. The CDR3 DNA follows: TGTGCCAGCAGCCCCGTAGCGGGAGGGCCCGGTAATGAGCAGTTCTTC.

The sample holds many counts of this clonotype. The chain combines TRBV24-1 with TRBJ2-5; D gene ambiguous. The CDR3 spans 17 residues. Germline-derived CDR1 and CDR2 are KGHDR and SFDVKD. V lost 4 bases, J lost 5 bases, and 22 bases lay in between. CDR3 loop: CATSDPHSVGLAETQYF. CDR3 DNA sequence: TGTGCCACCAGTGACCCCCACTCCGTGGGGTTGGCTGAGACCCAGTACTTC.

This clonotype was detected ten times or more. This chain connects TRBV24-1 to TRBJ2-2, with TRBD1 matching 9 bases. The length of the CDR3 is 15 residues. Germline-derived CDR1 and CDR2 are KGHDR and SFDVKD. V trimming: 3 bases; J trimming: 5 bases; junction bases outside the gene matches: 3. The DNA of the CDR3 is TGTGCCACCAGTGATCGGGACAGGGTAACCGGGGAGCTGTTTTTT. This codes for CATSDRDRVTGELFF.

The V gene is TRBV20-1, the J gene TRBJ2-5; D tentatively fits TRBD1 or TRBD2 (5 bases each). The CDR3 sequence is 15 residues long. The germline gives CDR1 DFQATT, CDR2 SNEGSKA (reference sequence). V was pared by 6 bases and J by 0 bases, with 17 bases between. The CDR3 bases are TGCAGTGCATCCCCGGCACTAGGGGACCAAGAGACCCAGTACTTC. This codes for CSASPALGDQETQYF.

This clonotype was observed at least ten times. The chain combines TRBV5-4 with TRBJ1-5, with 9 bases lining up with TRBD1. The V segment lost 0 bases and the J segment 1 base; nucleotides outside the gene matches: 11. Germline CDR1 is SGHNT and CDR2 is YYREEE (reference sequence). The CDR3 is made up of 19 amino acids. CDR3 residues: CASSLGMQQGARSNQPQHF. CDR3 nucleotide sequence: TGTGCCAGCAGCTTGGGAATGCAACAGGGGGCGCGAAGCAATCAGCCCCAGCATTTT.

The V call is TRBV5-1, the J call TRBJ1-1, with D unresolved. The CDR3 sequence is 13 residues long. CDR1 and CDR2 from the germline V gene are SGHRS and YFSETQ. With 4 bases removed from V and 5 bases from J, the gap between germline ends came to 12 bases. CDR3 nucleotides: TGCGCCAGCAGCGATCTAATTATTACTGAAGCTTTCTTT. It codes for CASSDLIITEAFF. Looking up the rest from reference TRBV5-1 and TRBJ1-1 gives the full variable domain: KAGVTQTPRYLIKTRGQQVTLSCSPISGHRSVSWYQQTPGQGLQFLFEYFSETQRNKGNFPGRFSGRQFSNSRSEMNVSTLELGDSALYLCASSDLIITEAFFGQGTRLTVV.

This clonotype has at least ten counts. This chain connects TRBV28 to TRBJ2-5; D is ambiguous. Per germline, CDR1 MDHEN and CDR2 SYDVKM. Trimming left V 3 bases short and J 5 bases short, with 13 bases between. This CDR3 is 14 amino acids long. CDR3 nucleotide sequence: TGTGCCAGCAGTTTCCAACTCGTTGGGGAGACCCAGTACTTC. Translating it yields CASSFQLVGETQYF.

This clonotype was picked up many times. The chain carries TRBV20-1 and TRBJ1-4, with D tentatively TRBD1 (5 bases). This CDR3 region has 16 residues. The V and J ends lost 1 base and 7 bases respectively, with 19 bases between them. Germline V lookup: CDR1 DFQATT, CDR2 SNEGSKA (reference sequence). CDR3 nucleotide sequence: TGCAGTGCTAGAGGGGGCCTGAGGGGACCCGGTGAAAAACTGTTTTTT. As protein: CSARGGLRGPGEKLFF.